Sequencing of this T cell receptor (beta chain) was carried out in a study of T cell responses to AZD1222 COVID-19 vaccine. The method was immunoSEQ multiplex PCR; TCRdb's version includes in-frame clones alone and lacks a portion of them. The repertoire holds tens of thousands of clones, with about 90% as singletons. Germline CDR1 is SGHAT and CDR2 is FQNNGV. The CDR3 consists of 11 residues. V was shortened by 5 bases and J by 7 bases, with 8 bases between the two germline ends. The TCR originated in an adult who received the AZD1222 COVID-19 vaccine. This sample comprised peripheral blood, obtained 28 days after the second AZD1222 dose. The chain carries TRBV11-2 and TRBJ2-5, with D perhaps given as TRBD1 or TRBD2 (6 bases each). In nucleotides, the CDR3 is TGTGCCAGCAGCGAGGGGGGGACCCAGTACTTC. Its protein product is CASSEGGTQYF. Full variable domain (rest looked up from reference TRBV11-2 and TRBJ2-5): EAGVAQSPRYKIIEKRQSVAFWCNPISGHATLYWYQQILGQGPKLLIQFQNNGVVDDSQLPKDRFSAERLKGVDSTLKIQPAKLEDSAVYLCASSEGGTQYFGPGTRLLVL.